Listed here are 21 T cell receptor beta chains from one sample, sequenced in a study of regulatory T cells in long-lasting Graves disease. Time point in this sample: newly diagnosed GD, antithyroid drugs for less than 3 months. The TCR library was made from RNA extracted from PBMCs. For TCR beta, libraries came from iRepertoire HTBI primers and Arm-PCR of CDR3 regions. From the multiplex PCR reads, TCRdb called clonotypes with MiXCR, one entry per CDR3 protein. The sample includes 450,000 to 600,000 distinct CDR3 sequences, 15% to 20% of them seen just once. The sample was also reused in another study, on T cells in Graves' hyperthyroidism and ophthalmopathy.

Sample: peripheral blood mononuclear cells (PBMCs), taken at new diagnosis, from a patient treated with antithyroid drugs. These TCRs come from a man aged 40-50 years with Graves disease.

This clonotype was detected only a few times. The genes are TRBV4-1 and TRBJ2-2, with D maybe TRBD2 (6 bases). This CDR3 has 14 residues. Germline V gene lookup returns CDR1 MGHRA and CDR2 YSYEKL. V was trimmed by 3 bases and J by 5 bases, leaving 10 bases between them. This CDR3 is CASSHPRGTGELFF. The CDR3 bases are TGCGCCAGCAGCCACCCCCGGGGGACCGGGGAGCTGTTTTTT.

A word on this clonotype: A much bigger clone sits one base away, suggesting this may be a read error. This rearrangement joins TRBV2 to TRBJ2-5; TRBD1 aligns across 8 bases. This CDR3 contains 15 residues. The germline V gene has CDR1 SNHLY and CDR2 FYNNEI. After removal of 6 bases from V and 5 bases from J, the junction contained 11 bases not matched to a gene. Here the CDR3 DNA reads TGTGCCAGCAGGGGTGAGACAGGGGTGAGGGAGACCCAGTACTTC. Translated: CASRGETGVRETQYF.

For this clonotype: At one end, the junction sequence differs from germline, possibly due to a read error. This rearrangement joins TRBV6-1 to TRBJ2-5; 8 positions match TRBD2. Germline assignment: CDR1 MNHNS and CDR2 SASEGT. The CDR3 is 15 residues long. This CDR3 is CASSKAGEFRETQYF. The DNA of the CDR3 is TGTGCCAGCAGTAAAGCGGGAGAGTTTCGGGAGACCCAGTACTTC.

This clonotype was recorded many times. The chain joins TRBV5-8 to TRBJ2-1; TRBD2 might be the D (6 bases). This CDR3 spans 16 amino acids. The V end lost 1 base, the J end lost 4 bases, and 15 bases lay between the germline ends. The germline CDR1 and CDR2 sequences are SGHTS and YDEGEE. DNA for the CDR3: TGTGCCAGCAGCTTGTGGGTAGCGGACGCATACAATGAGCAGTTCTTC. Translating it yields CASSLWVADAYNEQFF.

The V and J genes are TRBV28 and TRBJ2-1; 9 nucleotides match TRBD2. J gave up 8 bases and V 11 bases, and 7 bases lay outside the gene matches. The CDR3 is 12 amino acids. Germline V gene sequence: CDR1 MDHEN, CDR2 SYDVKM. The CDR3 region is CAASGTLYEQFF. CDR3 sequence (DNA): TGTGCCGCTAGCGGGACTTTGTATGAGCAGTTCTTC.

This clonotype was seen a handful of times. The chain couples TRBV10-3 to TRBJ2-3; 9 bases map to TRBD1. Trimming at V came to 10 bases and at J to 2 bases, leaving 7 bases not matched to a gene. The CDR3 sequence is 14 residues long. The germline V gene has CDR1 ENHRY and CDR2 SYGVKD. CDR3 sequence (DNA): TGTGCCAGCCGGGACAGGGTTCCCACAGATACGCAGTATTTT. This encodes CASRDRVPTDTQYF.

With respect to this clonotype: Mismatch with germline at one junction end may stem from a read error. The chain has TRBV6-5 and TRBJ2-1; D not resolved. Germline CDR1 MNHEY, CDR2 SVGAGI. CDR3 length: 14 residues. CDR3 sequence: CASSFSRWAGEQFF. The CDR3, as DNA: TGCGCCAGCAGTTTTAGTCGCTGGGCCGGGGAGCAGTTCTTC.

This clonotype was counted ten times or more. The chain joins TRBV28 to TRBJ2-5, with 7 bases that match TRBD2. Per the germline V gene, CDR1 is MDHEN and CDR2 is SYDVKM. The CDR3 extends over 13 amino acids. V was pared by 6 bases and J by 0 bases, with 1 base of the junction left unmatched. The CDR3: CASSTSDQETQYF. The CDR3 DNA follows: TGTGCCAGCAGCACTAGCGACCAAGAGACCCAGTACTTC. Full variable domain (outside the CDR3, taken from reference TRBV28 and TRBJ2-5): DVKVTQSSRYLVKRTGEKVFLECVQDMDHENMFWYRQDPGLGLRLIYFSYDVKMKEKGDIPEGYSVSREKKERFSLILESASTNQTSMYLCASSTSDQETQYFGPGTRLLVL.

This clonotype occurred a few times. The V and J genes are TRBV4-2 and TRBJ2-7; D not certain. Per the germline V gene, CDR1 is LGHNA and CDR2 is YNFKEQ. Trimming cost V 0 bases and J 0 bases, with 9 bases left between them. The CDR3 covers 15 residues. CDR3 bases: TGTGCCAGCAGCCAAGAGCTAGGTAGCTCCTACGAGCAGTACTTC. This encodes CASSQELGSSYEQYF.

The chain uses TRBV6-1 and TRBJ2-5; 12 bases are a match to TRBD2. The CDR3 totals 17 residues. The V gene's germline CDR1 is MNHNS and CDR2 SASEGT. The V segment lost 7 bases and the J segment 2 bases; nucleotides outside the gene matches: 11. DNA for the CDR3: TGTGCCAGCACTCCAGGGACTAGCGGGCACTATCAAGAGACCCAGTACTTC. This translates into CASTPGTSGHYQETQYF.

The count of this clonotype is one. This may stem from a read error, because a much larger clone lies one nucleotide away. The J gene is TRBJ1-1, the V gene TRBV5-5, with a tentative D call TRBD1 (5 bases). CDR3 length: 15 amino acids. CDR1 and CDR2 (germline): SGHKS, YYEKEE (reference sequence). The CDR3 bases are TGTGCCAGCATTACAAGGCAGGGTAGGAACCCTGAAGCTTTCTTT. Translated: CASITRQGRNPEAFF. Combining the CDR3 with reference TRBV5-5 and TRBJ1-1 gives the whole variable domain DAGVTQSPTHLIKTRGQQVTLRCSPISGHKSVSWYQQVLGQGPQFIFQYYEKEERGRGNFPDRFSARQFPNYSSELNVNALLLGDSALYLCASITRQGRNPEAFFGQGTRLTVV.

This clonotype occurred a few times. The chain combines TRBV20-1 with TRBJ2-7; 11 nucleotides line up with TRBD1. V dropped 7 bases and J dropped 3; count of bases not matched to a gene: 5. This CDR3 contains 13 residues. The germline gives CDR1 DFQATT, CDR2 SNEGSKA (reference sequence). This chain's CDR3 is CSGKGTGGYEQYF. The CDR3 DNA is TGCAGTGGAAAAGGGACAGGGGGCTACGAGCAGTACTTC.

This chain joins TRBV19 and TRBJ2-2; D is unresolved. Germline V gives CDR1 LNHDA, CDR2 SQIVND (reference sequence). Trimming took off 1 base at V and 7 bases at J, with 7 bases between the two ends. The CDR3 consists of 13 residues. Here the CDR3 reads CASSIGTSGELFF. The CDR3 bases are TGTGCCAGTAGTATAGGGACCAGCGGGGAGCTGTTTTTT.

This clonotype was counted between two and nine times. V is TRBV13 and J is TRBJ2-7; tentative D call: TRBD1 (5 bases). Trimming pared 5 bases from V and 3 bases from J, leaving 20 bases between. The length of the CDR3 is 16 residues. Looked up from germline, CDR1 is PRHDT and CDR2 is FYEKMQ (reference sequence). The CDR3 nucleotides are TGTGCCAGCAGCGCCTGGAAGTTGGGCCAGGGCTACGAGCAGTACTTC. It translates to CASSAWKLGQGYEQYF.

The chain has TRBV4-2 and TRBJ1-1, with a possible D match to TRBD1 (5 bases). This CDR3 has 14 amino acids. CDR1 LGHNA and CDR2 YNFKEQ come from the germline V gene. The CDR3 here is CAAVWGRQNTEAFF. CDR3 DNA sequence: TGTGCAGCAGTCTGGGGACGGCAGAACACTGAAGCTTTCTTT.

J is TRBJ1-3 and V is TRBV7-3, with no clear D. Germline CDR1 is SGHTA and CDR2 is FQGTGA. The CDR3 totals 13 residues. V shed 5 bases and J shed 2 bases, with 7 bases lying between them. This CDR3 reads CASSRLPGNTIYF. As DNA, the CDR3 is TGTGCCAGCAGCCGCCTACCTGGAAACACCATATATTTT.

This clonotype was counted between two and nine times. CDR3: CASISDRVNTEAFF. As DNA, the CDR3 is TGTGCCAGTATTTCCGACAGGGTGAACACTGAAGCTTTCTTT. The J gene is TRBJ1-1, the V gene TRBV19; 7 bases line up with TRBD1. Germline CDR1 is LNHDA and CDR2 is SQIVND (reference sequence). This CDR3 is built from 14 residues. V was clipped by 7 bases and J by 0 bases; unmatched bases: 5. Variable domain in full (rest from reference TRBV19 and TRBJ1-1): DGGITQSPKYLFRKEGQNVTLSCEQNLNHDAMYWYRQDPGQGLRLIYYSQIVNDFQKGDIAEGYSVSREKKESFPLTVTSAQKNPTAFYLCASISDRVNTEAFFGQGTRLTVV.

This clonotype has a count of ten or more. This rearrangement joins TRBV5-1 to TRBJ1-1; tentatively, D is TRBD1 (5 bases). V shed 1 base and J shed 3 bases, with 13 bases lying between them. Germline values: CDR1 SGHRS, CDR2 YFSETQ. There are 15 residues in the CDR3. CDR3: CASSLQRGMDTEAFF. The CDR3 nucleotides read TGCGCCAGCAGCTTGCAACGGGGGATGGACACTGAAGCTTTCTTT.

This clonotype occurred many times. V usage is TRBV7-8 and J usage is TRBJ2-5; 12 bases fit TRBD2. There are 16 residues in the CDR3. The germline V gene has CDR1 SGHVS and CDR2 FQNEAQ. V was clipped by 5 bases and J by 2 bases; unmatched bases: 6. CDR3 nucleotide sequence: TGTGCCAGCAGCCTACGACTAGCGGGGGTACAAGAGACCCAGTACTTC. Its protein is CASSLRLAGVQETQYF. The whole variable domain, remainder taken from reference TRBV7-8 and TRBJ2-5, is GAGVSQSPRYKVAKRGQDVALRCDPISGHVSLFWYQQALGQGPEFLTYFQNEAQLDKSGLPSDRFFAERPEGSVSTLKIQRTQQEDSAVYLCASSLRLAGVQETQYFGPGTRLLVL.

For this clonotype: Being one base from a much bigger clone, this may be a read error. The rearrangement joins TRBV28 to TRBJ2-3; 10 bases are a match to TRBD2. V trimming: 5 bases; J trimming: 5 bases; junction bases outside the gene matches: 13. The germline CDR1 and CDR2 sequences are MDHEN and SYDVKM. This CDR3 contains 17 residues. For the CDR3, the DNA is TGTGCCAGCAGTGACTTAACTAGCGGGATAGGGGAAGATACGCAGTATTTT. Translated: CASSDLTSGIGEDTQYF.

The gene calls are TRBV7-9 and TRBJ1-1; D remains ambiguous. The ends were cut back, 4 bases at V and 1 base at J, with 10 bases in the middle. Germline V gene lookup returns CDR1 SEHNR and CDR2 FQNEAQ (reference sequence). The CDR3 totals 14 residues. The CDR3 protein is CASSSRGTNTEAFF. The CDR3 nucleotides read TGTGCCAGCAGCTCCCGAGGTACGAACACTGAAGCTTTCTTT.